This T cell receptor beta chain derives from a study of blood T cell repertoires in COVID-19 (TCRdb year 2020). In the study overall: Collaborator samples came from the United States, Italy and Spain and covered acute and convalescent phases of COVID-19. The prospective study material was composed of cDNA or gDNA derived from T cells, B-cell-depleted T cells, or PBMCs. The dataset comprised deeply sampled blood TCRbeta repertoires from subjects exposed to, actively infected with, or recovered from COVID-19. The repertoires were made available in a free public database intended to serve as a resource for research on the immune response to SARS-CoV-2. Samples came from the ongoing ImmuneRACE study (first 160 participants) plus 1,254 subjects from 6 global collaborators. The sample metadata nearly always contained a de-identified subject ID, COVID-19 status, age in years and sex. Where HLA class I and class II types were available, the types were taken from metadata supplied by the sample provider, not from assay-based typing. What the research found in general, with its limitations: The amount of clinical and demographic metadata varied by source and participant and was provided uncurated.

The immunoSEQ Assay, a bias-controlled multiplex PCR, was used to amplify TCRbeta CDR3 regions from genomic DNA. Regarding the original processing steps: The number of nucleated cells in each sample was estimated by amplification of reference gene primers within the assay. To quantify the absolute abundance of each unique TCRbeta CDR3 rearrangement, sequence reads were collapsed and filtered. For each sample, productive Simpson clonality was calculated by taking the square root of Simpson's diversity index across productive rearrangements. TCRdb took over this immuneACCESS table, retaining in-frame rearrangements with V and J assigned. Such tables are incomplete; in checked studies, under half of the missing clones stem from an unresolved V gene, and the remainder is unexplained. Clonal size and the V and J genes are those of that table, whereas D and trimming came from the DNA. The sample table holds about 200,000 clones, of which 75% to 85% were seen once. 5.2% of the sample lies in the top ten.

Turning to this clone: Its cognate antigen has yet to be identified. Base qualities are missing; no much larger clone stands one base away.

In Seattle, one collaborating source enrolled patients while the infection was active and tracked those patients longitudinally over the course of disease. The collaborating institutions used their own protocols to collect whole blood in K2EDTA tubes. For TCRbeta analysis, collaborator samples were shipped as frozen whole blood, as isolated PBMCs, or as DNA extracted from either sample type. V is pared back by 3 bases and J by 7 bases, with 13 bases lying between the germline termini. Including the terminal cysteine and phenylalanine, the CDR3 comprises 14 residues. Only the CDR3 DNA stays, 42 bases, in frame from base 1. The germline V gene gives CDR1 as SGHNT and CDR2 as YENEEA.

The receptor was derived from a woman in her 70s with COVID-19, enrolled during active disease. Sequenced input: peripheral blood. The rearrangement joined TRBV11-3 to TRBJ2-1; TRBD2 is a possible D gene, resting on 5 matching bases. The CDR3 here reads CASSLRAPQNEQFF. The nucleotides read TGTGCCAGCAGCTTGAGGGCCCCCCAAAATGAGCAGTTCTTC.